This T cell receptor beta chain is drawn from a study of OX40 agonist ivuxolimab in advanced cancers. With regard to the full study: Ivuxolimab, which targeted the costimulatory receptor OX40 (CD134), was an agonistic, fully human IgG2 monoclonal antibody. Partial responses occurred in three dose-escalation patients, of whom one had hepatocellular carcinoma and two had cutaneous melanoma. The point of sequencing TCRbeta in the periphery was to test whether ivuxolimab changed TCR sequence diversity and drove clonal T-cell expansion. The paper covers the monotherapy dose-escalation part of the phase I ivuxolimab trial, which included N = 52 patients. The dose-escalation cohort was around 83% male with a mean age of approximately 60 years, ranging from roughly 23 to 90. Of the approximately 54 dose-escalation patients, hepatocellular carcinoma was present in around 20, melanoma in approximately 15, renal cell carcinoma in 9 and head and neck cancer in 9. Intravenous ivuxolimab was administered to patients every 2 weeks at six dose levels: 0.01, 0.1, 0.3, 1.5, 3 and 10 mg/kg. Patients were allowed to have had prior anti-PD-1, anti-PD-L1 or anti-CTLA-4 therapy, and roughly two fifths of the dose-escalation patients had been treated with checkpoint inhibitors. The research as a whole found: At doses of 0.1 to 3.0 mg/kg, clonal expansion of both CD4+ and CD8+ blood T cells was observed from baseline to week 6. The antigen specificity of the clonally expanded peripheral T cells was not determined. Low levels of normalized T-cell clonal expansion were also seen in some nonresponding patients. After ivuxolimab, more expanded clones were found on average in CD8+ T cells than in CD4+ T cells. Partial responders in the 0.1-3.0 mg/kg groups had among the lowest normalized peripheral clonal expansion, especially among CD8+ T cells.

In this sample, this clone turned up once. What this receptor recognizes is not known. No base quality information exists; no much larger clone differs at one position. For sequencing of the TCRbeta CDR3 region, genomic DNA was extracted from the sorted cells. The immunoSEQ Assay was used to sequence the TCRbeta CDR3 regions. Imported from immuneACCESS, the table was reduced by TCRdb to in-frame sequences with V and J called. These copies leave out some clones; in studies compared against another copy, an unresolved V gene accounts for under half, and the cause of the remainder is not known. Counted in this sample were 72,000 or so clones; 87% of them appeared once. The ten largest clones add up to approximately 1.3% of the sample. From its cysteine to its phenylalanine, the CDR3 spans 14 amino acids. The CDR3 DNA has 42 bases and is translated from base 1. Looking up the germline V gene yields CDR1 SNHLY and CDR2 FYNNEI. A distance of 8 bases separates the germline ends of V and J, which lose 6 bases and 0 bases respectively.

The trial excluded patients who had a history of autoimmune disease or who were on systemic immunosuppression. In every dose cohort, peripheral blood was drawn for TCR sequencing at baseline, cycle 4 day 1, and cycle 7 day 1. Samples were obtained from an open-label, multicenter, first-in-human phase I dose-escalation trial of ivuxolimab. The trial enrolled adults with locally advanced or metastatic head and neck squamous cell, hepatocellular, melanoma or renal cell carcinoma. CD4+ and CD8+ T cells were sorted separately from peripheral blood before TCR sequencing. The sequencing here drew on CD4+ or CD8+ T cells sorted from blood, taken in a trial of the OX40 agonist ivuxolimab. The TCR sequence derives from an adult with an advanced solid tumor such as melanoma, head and neck, liver or kidney cancer. The chain links TRBV2 with TRBJ1-4, with the D gene uncertain. The CDR3 is CASRYPATNEKLFF. The bases are TGTGCCAGCAGATATCCTGCAACTAATGAAAAACTGTTTTTT.